These 17 T cell receptor beta chains were sequenced from one sample in a study of CD4 T cells in relation to SARS-CoV-2 and coronaviruses. Generated by immunoSEQ multiplex PCR, the TCRdb table keeps only in-frame clones and is missing some. The table shows about 30,000 clones, with around three quarters occurring only once. Their specific antigens are unknown. The unexposed donors gave CD4+ T cells in about 2011-2018, prior to COVID-19. The cells were cultured for roughly 11 days before CD4+ T cells were isolated. The sample consisted of CD4+ T cells from PBMCs, cultured in vitro. The receptor set was obtained from a human donor in good health.

The rearrangement joins TRBV7-9 to TRBJ1-5, with D possibly TRBD1 on 5 matching bases. This CDR3 contains 17 residues. Trimming took 5 bases from V and 0 from J, leaving 17 bases between them. Looked up from germline, CDR1 is SEHNR and CDR2 is FQNEAQ (reference sequence). The DNA of the CDR3 is TGTGCCAGCAGCACAGGATCAGGTCGAAATAGCAATCAGCCCCAGCATTTT. This sequence encodes CASSTGSGRNSNQPQHF.

This clone was observed a single time. The CDR3: CASSYKPTGVYGYTF. In DNA, the CDR3 is TGTGCCAGCAGCTACAAACCGACAGGGGTCTATGGCTACACCTTC. The chain carries TRBV7-2 and TRBJ1-2, with 8 bases fitting TRBD1. The J segment lost 4 bases and the V segment lost 4 bases, leaving 8 bases of the junction unmatched. The CDR3 covers 15 residues. Per the germline V gene, CDR1 is SGHTA and CDR2 is FQGNSA.

The chain combines TRBV27 with TRBJ2-1; 8 bases are a match to TRBD1. Germline V gives CDR1 MNHEY, CDR2 SMNVEV (reference sequence). This CDR3 is built from 17 residues. The V and J ends lost 5 bases and 4 bases, in that order; junction bases with no gene match: 13. CDR3 sequence: CASSLPGGQGRYNEQFF. The CDR3 bases are TGTGCCAGCAGTCTCCCCGGTGGACAGGGACGATACAATGAGCAGTTCTTC.

The chain is built from TRBV7-2 and TRBJ2-2, with TRBD1 as a possible D gene (5 bases). The CDR3 is 15 amino acids. Germline assignment: CDR1 SGHTA and CDR2 FQGNSA. The V end lost 6 bases, the J end lost 4 bases, and 15 bases lay between the germline ends. The CDR3 here is CASSSKRQSTGELFF. The CDR3 DNA follows: TGTGCCAGCAGTTCTAAACGACAGAGCACCGGGGAGCTGTTTTTT.

The chain uses TRBV6-2 or TRBV6-3 and TRBJ2-5; D remains unclear. The germline CDR1 and CDR2 sequences are MNHEY and SVGEGT. The CDR3 totals 11 residues. V was trimmed by 2 bases and J by 5 bases, leaving 3 bases between them. DNA for the CDR3: TGTGCCAGCAGTTACGGGGAGACCCAGTACTTC. Protein product: CASSYGETQYF.

This chain uses TRBV18 with TRBJ2-7; 10 positions match TRBD1. The ends lost 3 bases at V and 2 bases at J; junction bases unmatched: 7. The germline V gene has CDR1 KGHSH and CDR2 LQKENI. The CDR3 has 16 amino acids. The CDR3 DNA reads as TGTGCCAGCTCACCGGGGAGGGGACAGGGGCCCTACGAGCAGTACTTC. Amino acid sequence: CASSPGRGQGPYEQYF.

The chain combines TRBV9 with TRBJ1-2; D is undetermined. Germline V gene sequence: CDR1 SGDLS, CDR2 YYNGEE. V lost 4 bases, J lost 3 bases, and 7 bases lay in between. The CDR3 spans 12 residues. CDR3 nucleotide sequence: TGTGCCAGCAGCTATGTGGACTATGGCTACACCTTC. It is translated as CASSYVDYGYTF.

The V call is TRBV19, the J call TRBJ1-3; 8 positions agree with TRBD1. The CDR3 length is 15 residues. V was clipped by 5 bases and J by 7 bases; unmatched bases: 10. CDR1 is LNHDA, CDR2 SQIVND, per germline (reference sequence). CDR3 loop: CASSVMDRALNTIYF. In DNA, the CDR3 is TGTGCCAGTAGTGTAATGGACAGGGCGCTTAACACCATATATTTT.

The V gene is TRBV19, the J gene TRBJ1-5; no clear D gene. Trimming removed 5 bases from V and 0 bases from J, with 23 bases in between. The CDR3 has 19 amino acids. Germline loops: CDR1 LNHDA, CDR2 SQIVND (reference sequence). CDR3 nucleotides: TGTGCCAGTAGTTTTGCAGGTCCCGCACCGGGAAATAGCAATCAGCCCCAGCATTTT. It translates to CASSFAGPAPGNSNQPQHF.

This clone was counted between two and nine times. The V call is TRBV5-1, the J call TRBJ2-2; tentative D call: TRBD1 (5 bases). This CDR3 spans 13 amino acids. Trimming took 8 bases from V and 4 from J, leaving 12 bases between them. CDR1 and CDR2 (germline): SGHRS, YFSETQ. The DNA for the CDR3 is TGCGCCAGTGGGCAGGGCTCCACCGGGGAGCTGTTTTTT. This sequence encodes CASGQGSTGELFF.

The chain recombines TRBV2 with TRBJ2-7; perhaps TRBD2 as D (6 bases). V was shortened by 9 bases and J by 2 bases, with 14 bases between the two germline ends. The CDR3 contains 13 residues. Germline V gene lookup returns CDR1 SNHLY and CDR2 FYNNEI. CDR3 region: CASTRERAYEQYF. In DNA form, the CDR3 reads TGTGCCAGTACCCGGGAGAGAGCCTACGAGCAGTACTTC.

This clone was detected only a few times. CDR3 nucleotide sequence: TGTGCCAGCAGCTCCGGACAGGGGGCGGGTGAGACCCAGTACTTC. The encoded protein is CASSSGQGAGETQYF. The rearrangement links TRBV5-4 to TRBJ2-5, with 11 nucleotides matching TRBD1. The ends lost 3 bases at V and 5 bases at J; junction bases unmatched: 6. Germline V lookup: CDR1 SGHNT, CDR2 YYREEE (reference sequence). The CDR3 is made up of 15 amino acids.

The chain links TRBV7-2 to TRBJ2-1, with D unclear. This CDR3 region has 13 residues. Trimming removed 4 bases at V and 5 bases at J, with 9 bases between. Germline lookup yields CDR1 SGHTA and CDR2 FQGNSA. CDR3 coding DNA: TGTGCCAGCAGCTCCGGGCTTCACAATGAGCAGTTCTTC. This sequence encodes CASSSGLHNEQFF.

The V gene is TRBV10-3, the J gene TRBJ1-2; 7 bases match TRBD1. The CDR3 consists of 14 residues. CDR1 and CDR2 (germline): ENHRY, SYGVKD. J lost 6 bases, V lost 0 bases, and 4 bases had no gene match. The CDR3 spells CAISESQGENGYTF. DNA for the CDR3: TGTGCCATCAGTGAGTCCCAGGGGGAGAATGGCTACACCTTC.

The rearrangement uses TRBV3-1 (or the pseudogene TRBV3-2) and TRBJ1-5; TRBD1 matches 7 bases. V shed 2 bases and J 4 bases; nucleotides not matched to a gene: 5. Germline values: CDR1 LGHDT, CDR2 YNNKEL (reference sequence). The CDR3 is made up of 15 amino acids. CDR3 DNA: TGTGCCAGCAGCCAAACCGCAGGGGGAAATCAGCCCCAGCATTTT. Amino acids: CASSQTAGGNQPQHF.

The rearrangement links TRBV4-2 to TRBJ2-5; D possibly uses TRBD1 or TRBD2 (6 bases each). The CDR3 consists of 15 residues. V was pared by 3 bases and J by 5 bases, with 16 bases between. Germline V CDR1 and CDR2: LGHNA, YNFKEQ. Here the CDR3 DNA reads TGTGCCAGCAGCCAGGCCGGGGGCGGCGAGGAGACCCAGTACTTC. Translated: CASSQAGGGEETQYF.

The CDR3 here is CASSASDRRSYEQYF. CDR3 nucleotides: TGTGCCAGCAGTGCATCGGACAGGAGATCCTACGAGCAGTACTTC. The V gene is TRBV28, the J gene TRBJ2-7; 7 positions agree with TRBD1. Trimming took 5 bases from V and 1 from J; bases not matched to a gene: 8. Germline assignment: CDR1 MDHEN and CDR2 SYDVKM. This CDR3 region has 15 residues. Based on the CDR3 plus reference TRBV28 and TRBJ2-7, the full variable domain is DVKVTQSSRYLVKRTGEKVFLECVQDMDHENMFWYRQDPGLGLRLIYFSYDVKMKEKGDIPEGYSVSREKKERFSLILESASTNQTSMYLCASSASDRRSYEQYFGPGTRLTVT.